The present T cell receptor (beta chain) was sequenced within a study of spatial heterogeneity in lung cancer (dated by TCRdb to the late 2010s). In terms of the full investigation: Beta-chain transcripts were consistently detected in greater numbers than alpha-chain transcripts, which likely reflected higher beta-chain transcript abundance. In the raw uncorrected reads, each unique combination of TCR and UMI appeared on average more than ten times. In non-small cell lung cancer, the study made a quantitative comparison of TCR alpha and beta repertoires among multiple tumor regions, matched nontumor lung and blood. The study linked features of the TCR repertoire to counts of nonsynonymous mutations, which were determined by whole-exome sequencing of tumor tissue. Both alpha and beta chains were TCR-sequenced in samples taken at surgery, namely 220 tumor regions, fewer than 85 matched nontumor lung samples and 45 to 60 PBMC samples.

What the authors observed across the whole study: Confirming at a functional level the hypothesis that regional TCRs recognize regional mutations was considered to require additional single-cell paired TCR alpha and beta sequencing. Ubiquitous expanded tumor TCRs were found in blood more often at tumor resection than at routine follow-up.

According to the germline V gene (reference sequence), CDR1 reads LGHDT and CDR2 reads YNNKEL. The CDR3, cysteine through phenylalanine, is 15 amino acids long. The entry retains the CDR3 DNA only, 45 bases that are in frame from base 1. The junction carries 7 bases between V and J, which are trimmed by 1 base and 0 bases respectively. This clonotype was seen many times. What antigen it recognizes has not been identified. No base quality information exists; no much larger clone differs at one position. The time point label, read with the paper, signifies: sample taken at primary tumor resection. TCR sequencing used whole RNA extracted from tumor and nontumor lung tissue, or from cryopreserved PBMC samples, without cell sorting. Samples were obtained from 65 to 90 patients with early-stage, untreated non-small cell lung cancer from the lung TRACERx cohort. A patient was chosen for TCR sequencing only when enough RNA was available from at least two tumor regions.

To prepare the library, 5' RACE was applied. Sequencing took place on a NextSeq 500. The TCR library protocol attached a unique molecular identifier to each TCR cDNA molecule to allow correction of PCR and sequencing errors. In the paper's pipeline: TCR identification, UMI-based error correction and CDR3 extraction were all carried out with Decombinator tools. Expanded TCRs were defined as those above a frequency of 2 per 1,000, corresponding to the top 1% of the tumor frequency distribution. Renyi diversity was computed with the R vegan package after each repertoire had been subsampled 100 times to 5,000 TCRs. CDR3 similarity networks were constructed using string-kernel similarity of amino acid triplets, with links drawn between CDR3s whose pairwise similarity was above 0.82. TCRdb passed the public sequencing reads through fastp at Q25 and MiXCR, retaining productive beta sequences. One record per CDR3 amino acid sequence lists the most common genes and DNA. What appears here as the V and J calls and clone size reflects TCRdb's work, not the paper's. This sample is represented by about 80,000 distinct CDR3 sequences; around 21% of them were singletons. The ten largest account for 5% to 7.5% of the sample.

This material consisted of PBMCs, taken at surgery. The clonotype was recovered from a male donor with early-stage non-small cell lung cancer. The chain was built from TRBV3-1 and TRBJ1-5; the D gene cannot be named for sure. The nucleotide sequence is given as TGTGCCAGCAGCCAAGTCTACGATAGCAATCAGCCCCAGCATTTT. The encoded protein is CASSQVYDSNQPQHF. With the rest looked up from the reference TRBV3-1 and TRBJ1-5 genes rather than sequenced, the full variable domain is DTAVSQTPKYLVTQMGNDKSIKCEQNLGHDTMYWYKQDSKKFLKIMFSYNNKELIINETVPNRFSPKSPDKAHLNLHINSLELGDSAVYFCASSQVYDSNQPQHFGDGTRLSIL.